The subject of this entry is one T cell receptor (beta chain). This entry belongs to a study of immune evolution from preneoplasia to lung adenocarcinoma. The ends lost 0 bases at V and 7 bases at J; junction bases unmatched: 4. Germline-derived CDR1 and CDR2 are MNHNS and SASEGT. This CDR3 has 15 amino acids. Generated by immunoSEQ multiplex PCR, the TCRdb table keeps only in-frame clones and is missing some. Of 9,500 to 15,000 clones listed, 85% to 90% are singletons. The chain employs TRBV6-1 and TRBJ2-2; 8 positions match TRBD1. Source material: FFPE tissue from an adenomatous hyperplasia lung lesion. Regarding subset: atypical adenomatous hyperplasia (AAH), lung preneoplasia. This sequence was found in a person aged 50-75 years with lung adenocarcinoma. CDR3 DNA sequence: TGTGCCAGCAGTGAAGCGATCAGGGGGCACGGGGAGCTGTTTTTT. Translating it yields CASSEAIRGHGELFF.